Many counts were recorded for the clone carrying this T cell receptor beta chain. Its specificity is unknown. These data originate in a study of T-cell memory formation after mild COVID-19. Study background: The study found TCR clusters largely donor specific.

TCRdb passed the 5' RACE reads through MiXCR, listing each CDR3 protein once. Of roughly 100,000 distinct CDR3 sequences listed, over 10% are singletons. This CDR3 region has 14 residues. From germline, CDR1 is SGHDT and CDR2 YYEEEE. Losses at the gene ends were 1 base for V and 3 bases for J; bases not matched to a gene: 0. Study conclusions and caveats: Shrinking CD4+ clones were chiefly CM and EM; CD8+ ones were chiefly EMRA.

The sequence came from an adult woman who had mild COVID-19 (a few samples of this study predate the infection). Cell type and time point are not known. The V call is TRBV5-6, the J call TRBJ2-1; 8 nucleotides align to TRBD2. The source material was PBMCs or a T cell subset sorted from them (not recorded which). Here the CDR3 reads CASSLTSGYNEQFF. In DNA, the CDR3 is TGTGCCAGCAGCTTGACTAGCGGCTACAATGAGCAGTTCTTC.